This T cell receptor beta chain emerged from a study of blood T cell repertoires in COVID-19. Study-level information: Samples representing acute and convalescent COVID-19 were sourced from the United States, Italy and Spain. In each case, the material was cDNA or gDNA derived from T cells, B-cell-depleted T cells, or PBMCs.

The V gene end was trimmed by 4 bases and the J gene end by 6 bases; junction bases not matched to a gene: 16. Per germline, CDR1 KGHDR and CDR2 SFDVKD. This CDR3 comprises 17 residues. Authors' data handling: Researchers report that nucleated cell counts were estimated from reference gene primer amplification. The method was immunoSEQ multiplex PCR; TCRdb's version includes in-frame clones alone and lacks a portion of them. The V and J calls and clone size come from that table; D and trimming were worked out from the DNA. The profile covers about 130,000 clones, with around 83% appearing a single time and roughly 12% taken by the ten largest.

The TCR sequence derives from a man in his fifties or sixties with acute or convalescent COVID-19. The chain employs TRBV24-1 and TRBJ2-7, with 8 bases fitting TRBD1. Input material: peripheral blood. The CDR3 protein is CATSEATPGTGGLEQYF. In DNA form, the CDR3 reads TGTGCCACCAGTGAAGCGACCCCCGGGACAGGCGGTCTCGAGCAGTACTTC.